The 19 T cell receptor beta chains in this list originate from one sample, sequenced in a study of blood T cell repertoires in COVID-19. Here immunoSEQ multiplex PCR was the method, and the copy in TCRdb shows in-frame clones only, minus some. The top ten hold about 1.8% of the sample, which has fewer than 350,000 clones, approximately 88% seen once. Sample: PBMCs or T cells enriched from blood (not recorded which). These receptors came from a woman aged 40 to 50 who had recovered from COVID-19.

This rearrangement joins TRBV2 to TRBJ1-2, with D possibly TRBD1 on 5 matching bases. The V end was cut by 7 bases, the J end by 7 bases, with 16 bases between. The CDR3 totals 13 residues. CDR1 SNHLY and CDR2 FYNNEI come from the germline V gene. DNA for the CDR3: TGTGCCAGCATCCCTGGGGGGTTCTCTGGCTACACCTTC. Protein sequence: CASIPGGFSGYTF.

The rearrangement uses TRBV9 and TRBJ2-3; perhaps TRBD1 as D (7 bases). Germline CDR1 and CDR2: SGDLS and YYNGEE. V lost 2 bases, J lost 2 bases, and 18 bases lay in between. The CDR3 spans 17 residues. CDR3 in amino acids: CASSVGTAAGSTDTQYF. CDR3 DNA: TGTGCCAGCAGCGTGGGGACAGCCGCGGGGTCCACAGATACGCAGTATTTT.

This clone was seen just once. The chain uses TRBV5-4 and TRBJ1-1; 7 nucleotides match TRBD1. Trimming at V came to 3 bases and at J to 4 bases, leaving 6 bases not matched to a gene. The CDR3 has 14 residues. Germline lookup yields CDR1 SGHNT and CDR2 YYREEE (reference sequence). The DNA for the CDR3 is TGTGCCAGCAGCTCCGGACAGGACCTCACTGAAGCTTTCTTT. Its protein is CASSSGQDLTEAFF.

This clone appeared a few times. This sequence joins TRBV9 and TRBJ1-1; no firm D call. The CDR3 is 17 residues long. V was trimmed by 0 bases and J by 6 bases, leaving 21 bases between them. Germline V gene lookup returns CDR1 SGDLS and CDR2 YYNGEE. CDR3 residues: CASSVGLGDGLNSEAFF. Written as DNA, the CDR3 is TGTGCCAGCAGCGTAGGTCTGGGAGACGGCCTCAACTCTGAAGCTTTCTTT.

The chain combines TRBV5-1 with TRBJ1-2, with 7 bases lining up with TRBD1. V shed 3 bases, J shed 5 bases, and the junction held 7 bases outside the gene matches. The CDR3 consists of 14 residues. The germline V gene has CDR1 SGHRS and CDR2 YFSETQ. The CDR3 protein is CASSSGTALYGYTF. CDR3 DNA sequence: TGCGCCAGCAGCTCCGGGACAGCTCTATATGGCTACACCTTC.

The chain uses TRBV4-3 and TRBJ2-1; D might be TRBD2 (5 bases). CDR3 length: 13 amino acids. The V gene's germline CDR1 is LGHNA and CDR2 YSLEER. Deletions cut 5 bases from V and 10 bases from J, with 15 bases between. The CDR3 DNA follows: TGCGCCAGCAGCTCCGATTTAGAGCGGGAGCAGTTCTTC. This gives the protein CASSSDLEREQFF.

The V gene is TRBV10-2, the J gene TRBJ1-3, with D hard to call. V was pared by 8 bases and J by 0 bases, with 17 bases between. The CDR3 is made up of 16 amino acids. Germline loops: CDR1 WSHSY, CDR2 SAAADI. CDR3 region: CASSGGPPHSGNTIYF. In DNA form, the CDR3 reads TGCGCCAGCTCCGGAGGACCCCCCCACTCTGGAAACACCATATATTTT.

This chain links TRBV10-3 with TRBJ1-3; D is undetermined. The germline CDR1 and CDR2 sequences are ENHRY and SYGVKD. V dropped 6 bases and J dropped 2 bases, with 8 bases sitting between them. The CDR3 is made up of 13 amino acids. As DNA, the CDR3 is TGTGCCATCAGGGCAGATACTGGAAACACCATATATTTT. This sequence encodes CAIRADTGNTIYF.

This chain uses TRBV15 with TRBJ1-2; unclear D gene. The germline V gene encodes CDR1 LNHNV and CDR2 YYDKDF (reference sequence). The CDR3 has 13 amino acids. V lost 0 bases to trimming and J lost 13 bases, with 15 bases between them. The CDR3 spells CATSRDRTALITF. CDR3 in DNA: TGTGCCACCAGCAGAGATCGAACAGCTCTAATCACCTTC.

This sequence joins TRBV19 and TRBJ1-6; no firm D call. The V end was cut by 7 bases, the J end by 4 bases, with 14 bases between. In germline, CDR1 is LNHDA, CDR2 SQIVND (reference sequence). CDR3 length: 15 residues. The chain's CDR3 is CASTRRTEYNSPLHF. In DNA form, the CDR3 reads TGTGCCAGTACGAGGAGGACGGAATATAATTCACCCCTCCACTTT.

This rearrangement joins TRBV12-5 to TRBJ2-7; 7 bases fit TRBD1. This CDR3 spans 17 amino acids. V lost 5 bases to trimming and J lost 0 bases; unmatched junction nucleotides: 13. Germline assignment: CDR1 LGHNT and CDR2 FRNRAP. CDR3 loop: CASGRSSVRDSSYEQYF. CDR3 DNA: TGTGCTAGTGGTCGATCATCGGTTCGGGACAGCTCCTACGAGCAGTACTTC.

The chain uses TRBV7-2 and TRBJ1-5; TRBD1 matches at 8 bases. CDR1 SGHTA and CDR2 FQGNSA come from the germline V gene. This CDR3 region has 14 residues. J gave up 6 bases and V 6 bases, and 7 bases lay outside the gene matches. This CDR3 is CASSDQGARQPQHF. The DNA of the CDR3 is TGTGCCAGCAGTGATCAGGGGGCCCGTCAGCCCCAGCATTTT. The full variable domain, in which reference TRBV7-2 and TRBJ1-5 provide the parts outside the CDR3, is GAGVSQSPSNKVTEKGKDVELRCDPISGHTALYWYRQSLGQGLEFLIYFQGNSAPDKSGLPSDRFSAERTGGSVSTLTIQRTQQEDSAVYLCASSDQGARQPQHFGDGTRLSIL.

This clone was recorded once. The CDR3 here is CASSVAGGLNGYTF. CDR3 coding DNA: TGTGCCAGCAGCGTAGCGGGGGGTCTCAATGGCTACACCTTC. V and J are TRBV9 and TRBJ1-2, with D possibly being TRBD1 (5 bases). Trimming removed 0 bases at V and 6 bases at J, with 12 bases between. CDR1 SGDLS and CDR2 YYNGEE come from the germline V gene. The CDR3 length is 14 residues. Full variable domain (rest looked up from reference TRBV9 and TRBJ1-2): DSGVTQTPKHLITATGQRVTLRCSPRSGDLSVYWYQQSLDQGLQFLIQYYNGEERAKGNILERFSAQQFPDLHSELNLSSLELGDSALYFCASSVAGGLNGYTFGSGTRLTVV.

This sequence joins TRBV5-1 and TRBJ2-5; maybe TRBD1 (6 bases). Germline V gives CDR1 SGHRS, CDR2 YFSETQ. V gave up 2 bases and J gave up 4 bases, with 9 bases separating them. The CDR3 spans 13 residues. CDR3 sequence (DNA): TGCGCCAGCAGCTTCACAGGGAGAGAGACCCAGTACTTC. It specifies CASSFTGRETQYF. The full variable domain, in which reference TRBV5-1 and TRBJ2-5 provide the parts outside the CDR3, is KAGVTQTPRYLIKTRGQQVTLSCSPISGHRSVSWYQQTPGQGLQFLFEYFSETQRNKGNFPGRFSGRQFSNSRSEMNVSTLELGDSALYLCASSFTGRETQYFGPGTRLLVL.

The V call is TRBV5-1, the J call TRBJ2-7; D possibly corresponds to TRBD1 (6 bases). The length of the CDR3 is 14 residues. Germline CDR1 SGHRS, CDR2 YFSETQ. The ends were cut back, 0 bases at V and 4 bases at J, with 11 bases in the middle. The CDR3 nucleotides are TGCGCCAGCAGCTTGGGCCAACAGGGATACGAGCAGTACTTC. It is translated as CASSLGQQGYEQYF.

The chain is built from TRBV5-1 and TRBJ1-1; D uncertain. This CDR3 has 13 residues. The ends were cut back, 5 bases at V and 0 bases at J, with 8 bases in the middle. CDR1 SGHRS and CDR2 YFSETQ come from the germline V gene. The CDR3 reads CASRRSMNTEAFF. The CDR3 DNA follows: TGCGCCAGCAGAAGGAGCATGAACACTGAAGCTTTCTTT.

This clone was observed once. The CDR3 region has the DNA TGTGCCACACAGGGGCAGGGAGGCGCCTACAATGAGCAGTTCTTC. Amino acids: CATQGQGGAYNEQFF. The J gene is TRBJ2-1, the V gene TRBV6-5; tentatively, D is TRBD1 (7 bases). The germline gives CDR1 MNHEY, CDR2 SVGAGI. Trimming left V 10 bases short and J 2 bases short, with 18 bases between. CDR3 length equals 15 residues.

The CDR3 protein is CASSLAGSANSPLHF. The CDR3 DNA reads as TGCGCCAGCAGCTTGGCCGGGTCCGCTAATTCACCCCTCCACTTT. This chain joins TRBV5-1 and TRBJ1-6; D unclear. The length of the CDR3 is 15 residues. V lost 0 bases and J 6 bases, leaving 10 bases between the germline ends. CDR1 is SGHRS, CDR2 YFSETQ, per germline. The full variable domain, its missing parts supplied by reference TRBV5-1 and TRBJ1-6, is KAGVTQTPRYLIKTRGQQVTLSCSPISGHRSVSWYQQTPGQGLQFLFEYFSETQRNKGNFPGRFSGRQFSNSRSEMNVSTLELGDSALYLCASSLAGSANSPLHFGNGTRLTVT.

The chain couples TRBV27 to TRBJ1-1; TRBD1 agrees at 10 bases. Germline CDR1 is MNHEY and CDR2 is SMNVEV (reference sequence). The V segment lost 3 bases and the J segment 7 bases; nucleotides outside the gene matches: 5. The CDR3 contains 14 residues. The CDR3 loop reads CASSFDRGLGEAFF. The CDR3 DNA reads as TGTGCCAGCAGTTTCGACAGGGGGCTAGGTGAAGCTTTCTTT.